The 22 T cell receptor beta chains below come from one sample, sequenced in a study of cytomegalovirus exposure and HLA in healthy donors. With 60 Vbeta and 13 Jbeta primers, the PCR was carried out. The repertoire was sequenced with immunoSEQ multiplex PCR; TCRdb's copy has only in-frame clones and lacks some. The table has 170,000 or so clones, 75% to 85% seen once. Sequencing was done on a sample of PBMCs. The receptors were gathered from a boy younger than 18 in good health and CMV-seronegative.

The rearrangement joins TRBV30 to TRBJ1-2; TRBD1 might be the D (6 bases). Per germline, CDR1 GTSNPN and CDR2 SVGIG (reference sequence). Trimming stripped 0 bases from V and 6 bases from J, with 11 bases between. The CDR3 extends over 13 amino acids. The CDR3 bases are TGTGCCTGGAGTGTATTTCAGGGGCATGGCTACACCTTC. It yields the protein CAWSVFQGHGYTF. Full variable domain (rest looked up from reference TRBV30 and TRBJ1-2): SQTIHQWPATLVQPVGSPLSLECTVEGTSNPNLYWYRQAAGRGLQLLFYSVGIGQISSEVPQNLSASRPQDRQFILSSKKLLLSDSGFYLCAWSVFQGHGYTFGSGTRLTVV.

The chain employs TRBV2 and TRBJ2-1, with 9 bases lining up with TRBD1. Losses at the gene ends were 10 bases for V and 5 bases for J; bases not matched to a gene: 6. The CDR3 has 13 amino acids. CDR1 SNHLY and CDR2 FYNNEI come from the germline V gene. CDR3 sequence (DNA): TGTGCCAATAAGACAGGGGGTAACAATGAGCAGTTCTTC. This encodes CANKTGGNNEQFF.

The V call is TRBV11-2, the J call TRBJ1-1, with a weak D call TRBD1 (6 bases). CDR1 and CDR2 from the germline V gene are SGHAT and FQNNGV. The CDR3 contains 15 residues. Trimming removed 6 bases at V and 0 bases at J, with 14 bases between. The chain's CDR3 is CASSQAGHMNTEAFF. The CDR3 DNA sequence: TGTGCCAGCAGTCAAGCGGGACACATGAACACTGAAGCTTTCTTT. The variable domain in full, with the rest retrieved from reference TRBV11-2 and TRBJ1-1, is EAGVAQSPRYKIIEKRQSVAFWCNPISGHATLYWYQQILGQGPKLLIQFQNNGVVDDSQLPKDRFSAERLKGVDSTLKIQPAKLEDSAVYLCASSQAGHMNTEAFFGQGTRLTVV.

This chain connects TRBV7-3 to TRBJ2-7; D might be TRBD1 (5 bases). Trimming stripped 0 bases from V and 3 bases from J, with 6 bases between. Germline V gives CDR1 SGHTA, CDR2 FQGTGA. CDR3 size: 13 residues. The CDR3 protein is CASSLTRDYEQYF. The CDR3 nucleotides read TGTGCCAGCAGCTTAACCAGGGACTACGAGCAGTACTTC.

The rearrangement joins TRBV9 to TRBJ2-1; 7 bases agree with TRBD1. Germline CDR1 reads SGDLS; CDR2 reads YYNGEE. The CDR3 is made up of 17 amino acids. Trimming at V came to 3 bases and at J to 4 bases, leaving 13 bases not matched to a gene. CDR3 DNA: TGTGCCAGCAGCGGAACTACGGGACAGTGGAAGTACAATGAGCAGTTCTTC. It translates to CASSGTTGQWKYNEQFF.

The rearrangement links TRBV6-5 to TRBJ2-7; 12 nucleotides line up with TRBD2. V lost 7 bases and J lost 5; bases outside the gene matches: 6. There are 14 residues in the CDR3. Germline V lookup: CDR1 MNHEY, CDR2 SVGAGI. CDR3 loop: CASKRLAGENEQYF. CDR3 DNA sequence: TGTGCCAGCAAAAGACTAGCGGGAGAGAACGAGCAGTACTTC.

A single count supports this clone. The chain employs TRBV15 and TRBJ2-7; possibly TRBD1 for D (5 bases). Germline-derived CDR1 and CDR2 are LNHNV and YYDKDF (reference sequence). Trimming took 8 bases from V and 3 from J, leaving 20 bases between them. The CDR3 is 15 amino acids. The CDR3 here is CATYQIRQPYYEQYF. The CDR3 DNA follows: TGTGCCACCTACCAGATCAGACAGCCTTACTACGAGCAGTACTTC.

V is TRBV7-2 and J is TRBJ2-7; D perhaps matches TRBD2 (6 bases). The V end lost 3 bases, the J end lost 1 base, and 7 bases lay between the germline ends. Germline-derived CDR1 and CDR2 are SGHTA and FQGNSA. The CDR3 consists of 13 residues. The CDR3 DNA reads as TGTGCCAGCAGCTTCGGGGGTTCCTACGAGCAGTACTTC. It codes for CASSFGGSYEQYF.

The chain links TRBV5-1 to TRBJ1-5; a weak D match, TRBD1 (6 bases). CDR3 length: 16 residues. Germline values: CDR1 SGHRS, CDR2 YFSETQ. Between the trimmed V and J ends, which lost 1 base and 0 bases, there was a span of 11 bases. In DNA, the CDR3 is TGCGCCAGCAGCTTGACAGGGCCCTATAGCAATCAGCCCCAGCATTTT. This codes for CASSLTGPYSNQPQHF.

The V gene is TRBV19, the J gene TRBJ1-2; TRBD1 matches at 9 bases. CDR3 length equals 13 residues. The V gene end was trimmed by 5 bases and the J gene end by 6 bases; junction bases not matched to a gene: 4. The germline V gene encodes CDR1 LNHDA and CDR2 SQIVND (reference sequence). DNA of the CDR3: TGTGCCAGTAGTTCCCGGGACAGGGATGGCTACACCTTC. Translation: CASSSRDRDGYTF.

The chain couples TRBV18 to TRBJ1-4; no clear D gene. Germline lookup yields CDR1 KGHSH and CDR2 LQKENI. CDR3 length: 14 residues. Trimming left V 6 bases short and J 5 bases short, with 13 bases between. CDR3 nucleotides: TGTGCCAGCTCGCCCAACAGAGAAAATGAAAAACTGTTTTTT. Amino acids: CASSPNRENEKLFF.

V is TRBV5-8 and J is TRBJ1-5, with D tentatively TRBD1 (6 bases). V shed 4 bases and J shed 0 bases, with 11 bases lying between them. The CDR3 totals 15 residues. Germline CDR1 SGHTS, CDR2 YDEGEE. Here the CDR3 reads CASSPSGVSNQPQHF. CDR3 DNA sequence: TGTGCCAGCAGCCCCTCAGGGGTTAGCAATCAGCCCCAGCATTTT.

This clone appeared a single time. The rearrangement joins TRBV10-3 to TRBJ1-2; the match to TRBD1 covers 9 bases. V gave up 6 bases and J gave up 6 bases; unmatched junction bases: 8. CDR3 size: 14 residues. From germline, CDR1 is ENHRY and CDR2 SYGVKD. The CDR3 bases are TGTGCCATCAGCCTTCCGGGACAGGGACATGGCTACACCTTC. Protein product: CAISLPGQGHGYTF.

The DNA for the CDR3 is TGTGCCAGCAGCTTCGCAGGGGGCACCTCCTACGAGCAGTACTTC. Amino acids: CASSFAGGTSYEQYF. The chain carries TRBV7-3 and TRBJ2-7, with 8 bases that match TRBD1. Trimming removed 3 bases from V and 0 bases from J; junction bases left unmatched: 4. Germline V CDR1 and CDR2: SGHTA, FQGTGA. The length of the CDR3 is 15 residues.

The gene calls are TRBV19 and TRBJ2-2; no definite D call. This CDR3 is built from 16 residues. V was trimmed by 10 bases and J by 4 bases, leaving 22 bases between them. CDR1 is LNHDA, CDR2 SQIVND, per germline (reference sequence). The CDR3 DNA follows: TGTGCCACCCAGCCCCAGGCCCAGTTGATCACCGGGGAGCTGTTTTTT. As protein: CATQPQAQLITGELFF.

This sequence joins TRBV7-8 and TRBJ1-1, with 8 bases that match TRBD1. This CDR3 contains 15 residues. J gave up 0 bases and V 5 bases, and 5 bases lay outside the gene matches. Germline CDR1 SGHVS, CDR2 FQNEAQ. CDR3 in DNA: TGTGCCAGCAGCACACTGACAGGGGTGAACACTGAAGCTTTCTTT. As protein: CASSTLTGVNTEAFF.

The rearrangement joins TRBV11-2 to TRBJ2-1, with D unresolved. In germline, CDR1 is SGHAT, CDR2 FQNNGV. There are 13 residues in the CDR3. The V end was cut by 4 bases, the J end by 9 bases, with 13 bases between. As DNA, the CDR3 is TGTGCCAGCAGCTCCAACTCCATCGGTGAGCAGTTCTTC. It is translated as CASSSNSIGEQFF.

The chain couples TRBV4-3 to TRBJ2-5; maybe TRBD2 (6 bases). The germline CDR1 and CDR2 sequences are LGHNA and YSLEER. CDR3 length: 16 residues. The V end lost 0 bases, the J end lost 5 bases, and 16 bases lay between the germline ends. CDR3 in amino acids: CASSQDIGGSPETQYF. In DNA, the CDR3 is TGCGCCAGCAGCCAAGATATTGGGGGGAGCCCGGAGACCCAGTACTTC.

V gene TRBV7-9 combines with J gene TRBJ1-1, with 10 bases matching TRBD1. CDR1 is SEHNR and CDR2 is FQNEAQ in the germline V gene (reference sequence). This CDR3 is built from 15 residues. J lost 1 base, V lost 3 bases, and 2 bases had no gene match. The CDR3: CASSFRTGGNTEAFF. The CDR3 DNA is TGTGCCAGCAGCTTCCGGACAGGGGGGAACACTGAAGCTTTCTTT.

The chain carries TRBV19 and TRBJ1-5; a possible D gene is TRBD1 (6 bases). This CDR3 comprises 15 residues. V was cut by 8 bases and J by 0 bases, with 14 bases left in between. The germline CDR1 and CDR2 sequences are LNHDA and SQIVND (reference sequence). CDR3 in DNA: TGTGCCAGTCGTACAGGGACTTATAGCAATCAGCCCCAGCATTTT. Residues: CASRTGTYSNQPQHF.

The chain links TRBV5-6 to TRBJ2-7, with D possibly being TRBD2 (6 bases). Germline CDR1 SGHDT, CDR2 YYEEEE. The V gene lost 4 bases and the J gene lost 2 bases, with 13 bases spanning the gap. The CDR3 totals 14 residues. This CDR3 reads CASSPGRSTYEQYF. The CDR3 DNA reads TGTGCCAGCAGCCCAGGGAGGTCAACCTACGAGCAGTACTTC.

V gene TRBV18 combines with J gene TRBJ1-1, with no clear D. Germline-derived CDR1 and CDR2 are KGHSH and LQKENI. The V end was cut by 4 bases, the J end by 0 bases, with 9 bases between. The CDR3 is made up of 14 amino acids. Here the CDR3 DNA reads TGTGCCAGCTCACATGGGGAGGTGAACACTGAAGCTTTCTTT. Its translation is CASSHGEVNTEAFF.